This TCR beta chain was captured by sequencing in a study of vaccination and CD4 T cells after COVID-19 (dated 2022 in TCRdb). About the full investigation: Convalescent patients had a positive SARS-CoV-2 result on nasal swab PCR, and of these patients, several had mild disease and one had severe disease. The convalescent cohort comprised six males and four females, including two Hispanic individuals, seven Caucasians, two Asians and one multiracial person. Two doses of either the Pfizer-BioNTech BNT162b2 vaccine (n=8) or the Moderna mRNA-1273 vaccine (n=2) were administered to participants. Post-COVID blood samples were collected from convalescent patients a median of around 100 days after diagnosis, with a range of about 30 to 161 days. The spike-specific CD4+ TCR repertoire was compared before and after mRNA vaccination in 10 COVID-19 convalescent patients and several infection-naive healthy vaccine recipients. Overlapping spike peptide pools from SARS-CoV-2 and from the common cold coronaviruses HCoV-NL63, HCoV-OC43 and HCoV-229E were used as culture stimuli. As controls, cultures received a CEFX viral epitope pool (the positive control), an HIV-1 Nef peptide pool (the negative control), or no peptide at all. Post-vaccine blood samples were taken a median of 72 days after the second vaccine dose, with a range of about 13 to 250 days.

The treatment or condition label corresponds to: approximately 9-day PBMC culture with coronavirus spike peptide pools or control peptides (ViraFEST assay). To expand antigen-specific T cells with peptide pools and then pick out the expanded clonotypes through TCR sequencing, the study relied on the ViraFEST assay. The convalescent patients' positive SARS-CoV-2 PCR tests were from March to December 2020, which was before the Alpha, Beta and Delta variants emerged in the United States. PBMCs were cultured at around 2 million per well in IMDM supplemented with around 5.5% human AB serum and about 10 IU/ml IL-2, with 9.5 to 10 ug/ml peptide pools added. On days 3 and 7, half of the culture medium was replaced with fresh IL-2-containing medium. CD4+ T cells were isolated after around 11 days of culture through negative selection using the EasySep CD4+ T cell isolation kit. Ficoll-Paque Plus gradient centrifugation was used to isolate PBMCs from whole blood, and the isolated PBMCs were then either used fresh or cryopreserved at -140C. Each culture condition was generally run in triplicate wells.

Receptors were amplified or captured by PCR. TCR sequencing of DNA from cultured CD4+ T cells used the Oncomine TCR Beta short-read assay at the Johns Hopkins FTIC core. The QIAamp micro DNA kit was used to extract genomic DNA from the cultured CD4+ T cells. The Oncomine TCR Beta libraries from cultured CD4+ T cells were pooled using unique dual indexes and then sequenced on an Illumina iSeq 100. The original methods were these. Non-productive sequences were filtered out, and CDR3s that did not start with C, did not end with F or W, or were shorter than 7 amino acids were discarded. Antigen-specific clonotypes were identified using the MANAFEST web application through comparison of peptide-stimulated wells with reference and other culture wells. An FDR below 0.05, an odds ratio above 5, and a productive frequency above 0.1% in at least two of three replicate wells were required for clones to be considered positive. A clonotype was classed as cross-reactive if the clonotype showed significant expansion both in SARS-CoV-2 spike wells and in at least one common cold coronavirus spike condition. Levenshtein distances (stringdist) and unrooted phylogenetic trees (ape) in R version 3.6.1 were used to assess CDR3 homology. TCRdb trimmed public reads at Q25 via fastp, called clones via MiXCR and kept in-frame beta chains. CDR3 protein duplicates are merged, each entry listing the most common genes and DNA. These V and J calls are TCRdb output, not the study's own analysis. The table for this sample lists 18,000 or so distinct CDR3 sequences; 53% of them were counted only once. The ten most abundant clones make up 7.2% of the sample.

This clonotype was seen only a few times. Its binding antigen is unknown. No quality values exist for individual bases; no much larger clone is one base distant. What the work shows at the level of the full study, not this receptor alone: Among the post-vaccine SARS-CoV-2-reactive clones in convalescent patients, a median about 86% showed up only after vaccination, which suggests vaccine-specific priming. Relatively few convalescent patients were included in the study, and early timepoints after natural infection were not analyzed. In convalescent patients, nearly all vaccine-specific clones (304 of 307) were found to be mono-reactive for SARS-CoV-2 spike rather than cross-reactive with common cold coronaviruses. The median number of SARS-CoV-2-reactive clonotypes rose from around 20 after infection to some 37 after vaccination, but the change was not significant.

The material sequenced was CD4+ T cells from blood, cultured in vitro, taken before SARS-CoV-2 vaccination. The TCR was taken from a human donor who had recovered from COVID-19.

The CDR3 here reads CASSFKADQETQYF. The nucleotides are TGTGCCAGCAGCTTTAAAGCGGACCAAGAGACCCAGTACTTC. The chain joins TRBV7-2 to TRBJ2-5; the D gene is perhaps TRBD2, from 5 matching bases. Including the terminal cysteine and phenylalanine, the CDR3 comprises 14 residues. Left in the record is the CDR3 DNA by itself, 42 bases read in frame from the first base. V and J lose 3 bases and 0 bases, and a span of 8 bases separates them. Via the germline V gene, CDR1 is SGHTA and CDR2 FQGNSA. With all but the CDR3 taken from the reference TRBV7-2 and TRBJ2-5 genes, the full variable domain is: GAGVSQSPSNKVTEKGKDVELRCDPISGHTALYWYRQSLGQGLEFLIYFQGNSAPDKSGLPSDRFSAERTGGSVSTLTIQRTQQEDSAVYLCASSFKADQETQYFGPGTRLLVL.